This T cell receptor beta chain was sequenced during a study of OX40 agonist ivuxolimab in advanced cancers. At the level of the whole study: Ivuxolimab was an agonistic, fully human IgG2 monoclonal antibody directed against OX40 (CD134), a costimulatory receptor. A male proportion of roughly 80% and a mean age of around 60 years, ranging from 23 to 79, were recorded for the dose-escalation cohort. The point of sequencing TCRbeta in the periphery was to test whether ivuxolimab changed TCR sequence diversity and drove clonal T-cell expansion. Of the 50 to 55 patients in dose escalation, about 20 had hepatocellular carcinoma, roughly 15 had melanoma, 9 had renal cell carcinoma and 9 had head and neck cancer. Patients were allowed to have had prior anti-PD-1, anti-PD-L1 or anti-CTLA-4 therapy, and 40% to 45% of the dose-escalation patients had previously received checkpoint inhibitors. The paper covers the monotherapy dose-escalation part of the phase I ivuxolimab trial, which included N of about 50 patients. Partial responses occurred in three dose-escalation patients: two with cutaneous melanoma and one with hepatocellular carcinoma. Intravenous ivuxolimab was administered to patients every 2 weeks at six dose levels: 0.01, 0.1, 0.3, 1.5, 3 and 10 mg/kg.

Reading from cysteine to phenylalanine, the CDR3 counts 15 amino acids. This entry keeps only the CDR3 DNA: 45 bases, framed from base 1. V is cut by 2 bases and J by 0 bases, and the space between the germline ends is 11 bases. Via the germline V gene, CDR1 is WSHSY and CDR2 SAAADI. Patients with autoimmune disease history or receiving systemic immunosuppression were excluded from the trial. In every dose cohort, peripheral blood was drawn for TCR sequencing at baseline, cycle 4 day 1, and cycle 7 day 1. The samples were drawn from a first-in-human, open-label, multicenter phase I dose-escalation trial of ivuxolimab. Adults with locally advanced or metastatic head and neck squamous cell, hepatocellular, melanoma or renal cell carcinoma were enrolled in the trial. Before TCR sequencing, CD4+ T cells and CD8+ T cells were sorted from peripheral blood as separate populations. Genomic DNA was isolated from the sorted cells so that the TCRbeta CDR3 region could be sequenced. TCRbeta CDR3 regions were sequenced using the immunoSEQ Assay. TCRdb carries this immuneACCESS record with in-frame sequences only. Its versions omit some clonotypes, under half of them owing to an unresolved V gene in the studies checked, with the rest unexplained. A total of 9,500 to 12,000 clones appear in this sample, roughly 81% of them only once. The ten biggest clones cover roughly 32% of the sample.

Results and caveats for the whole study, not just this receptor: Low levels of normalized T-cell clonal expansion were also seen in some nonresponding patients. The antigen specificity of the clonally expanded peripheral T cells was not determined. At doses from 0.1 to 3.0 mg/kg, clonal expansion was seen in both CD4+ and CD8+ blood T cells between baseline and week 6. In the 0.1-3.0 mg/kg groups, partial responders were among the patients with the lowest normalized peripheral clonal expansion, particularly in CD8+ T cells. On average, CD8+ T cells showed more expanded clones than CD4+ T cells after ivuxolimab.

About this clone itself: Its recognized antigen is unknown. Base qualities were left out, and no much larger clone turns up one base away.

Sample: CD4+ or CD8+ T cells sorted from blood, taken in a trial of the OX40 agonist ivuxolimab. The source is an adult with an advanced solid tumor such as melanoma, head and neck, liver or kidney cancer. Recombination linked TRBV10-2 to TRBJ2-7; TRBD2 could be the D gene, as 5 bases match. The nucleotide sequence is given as TGCGCCAGCAGTGAGGACGGCGGAGGCTCCTACGAGCAGTACTTC. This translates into CASSEDGGGSYEQYF.